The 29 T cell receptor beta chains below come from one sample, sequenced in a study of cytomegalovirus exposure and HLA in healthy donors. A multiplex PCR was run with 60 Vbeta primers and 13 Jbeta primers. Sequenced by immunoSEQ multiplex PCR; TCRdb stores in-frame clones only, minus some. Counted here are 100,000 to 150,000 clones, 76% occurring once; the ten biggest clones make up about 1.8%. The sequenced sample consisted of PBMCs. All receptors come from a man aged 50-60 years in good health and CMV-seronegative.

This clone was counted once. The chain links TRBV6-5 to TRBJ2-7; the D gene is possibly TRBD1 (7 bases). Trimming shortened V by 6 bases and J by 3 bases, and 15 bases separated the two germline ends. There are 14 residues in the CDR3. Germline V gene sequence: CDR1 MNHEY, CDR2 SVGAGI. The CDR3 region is CASSADRDFYEQYV. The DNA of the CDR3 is TGTGCCAGCAGCGCCGACAGGGACTTCTACGAGCAGTACGTC.

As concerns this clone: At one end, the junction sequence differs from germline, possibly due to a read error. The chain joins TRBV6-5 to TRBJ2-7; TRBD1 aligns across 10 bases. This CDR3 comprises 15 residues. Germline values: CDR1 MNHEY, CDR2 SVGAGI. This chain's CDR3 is CASSPAGTGAYEQCF. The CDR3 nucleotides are TGTGCCAGCAGCCCTGCGGGGACAGGGGCCTACGAGCAGTGCTTC.

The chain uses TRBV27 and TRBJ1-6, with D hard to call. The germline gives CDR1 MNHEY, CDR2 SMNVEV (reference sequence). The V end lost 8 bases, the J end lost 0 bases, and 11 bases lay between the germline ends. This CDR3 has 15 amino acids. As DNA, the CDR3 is TGTGCCAGCTGGAAGTCTAGCTCCTATAATTCACCCCTCCACTTT. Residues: CASWKSSSYNSPLHF.

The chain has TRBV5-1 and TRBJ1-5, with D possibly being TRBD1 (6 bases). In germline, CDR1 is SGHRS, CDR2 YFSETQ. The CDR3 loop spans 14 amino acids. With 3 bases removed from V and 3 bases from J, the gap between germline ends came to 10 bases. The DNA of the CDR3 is TGCGCCAGCAGCTCTGAGGGGGACAATCAGCCCCAGCATTTT. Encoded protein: CASSSEGDNQPQHF.

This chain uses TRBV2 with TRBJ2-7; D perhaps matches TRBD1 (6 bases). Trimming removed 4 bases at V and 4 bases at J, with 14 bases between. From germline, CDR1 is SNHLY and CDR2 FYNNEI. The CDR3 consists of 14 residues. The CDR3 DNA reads TGTGCCAGCAGTGCAGGGGACAAAACGTACGAGCAGTACTTC. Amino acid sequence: CASSAGDKTYEQYF.

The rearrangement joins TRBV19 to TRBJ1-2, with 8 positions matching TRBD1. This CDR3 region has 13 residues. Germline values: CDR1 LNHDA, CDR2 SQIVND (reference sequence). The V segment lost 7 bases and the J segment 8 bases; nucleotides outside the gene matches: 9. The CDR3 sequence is CASTSQGAEGYTF. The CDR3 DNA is TGTGCCAGTACCTCGCAGGGGGCGGAGGGCTACACCTTC.

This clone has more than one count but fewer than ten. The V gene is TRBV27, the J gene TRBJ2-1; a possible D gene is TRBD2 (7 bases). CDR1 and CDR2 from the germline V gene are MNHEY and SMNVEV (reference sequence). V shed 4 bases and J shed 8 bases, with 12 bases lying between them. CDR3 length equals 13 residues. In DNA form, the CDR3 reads TGTGCCAGCAGTTGGGGGGGCTCCGATGAGCAGTTCTTC. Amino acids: CASSWGGSDEQFF.

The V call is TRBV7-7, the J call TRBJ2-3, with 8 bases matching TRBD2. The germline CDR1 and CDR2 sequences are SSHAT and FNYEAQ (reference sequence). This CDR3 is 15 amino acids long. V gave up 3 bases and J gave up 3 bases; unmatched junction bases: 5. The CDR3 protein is CASSLGLGLTDTQYF. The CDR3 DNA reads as TGTGCCAGCAGCTTGGGACTAGGTTTGACAGATACGCAGTATTTT. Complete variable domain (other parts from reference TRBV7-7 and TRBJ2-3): GAGVSQSPRYKVTKRGQDVTLRCDPISSHATLYWYQQALGQGPEFLTYFNYEAQPDKSGLPSDRFSAERPEGSISTLTIQRTEQRDSAMYRCASSLGLGLTDTQYFGPGTRLTVL.

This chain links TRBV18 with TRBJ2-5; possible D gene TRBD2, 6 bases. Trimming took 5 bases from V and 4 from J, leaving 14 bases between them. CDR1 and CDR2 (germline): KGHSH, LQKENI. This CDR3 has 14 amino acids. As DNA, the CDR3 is TGTGCCAGCTCATTGGAGGGTTGGGGAGAGACCCAGTACTTC. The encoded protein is CASSLEGWGETQYF.

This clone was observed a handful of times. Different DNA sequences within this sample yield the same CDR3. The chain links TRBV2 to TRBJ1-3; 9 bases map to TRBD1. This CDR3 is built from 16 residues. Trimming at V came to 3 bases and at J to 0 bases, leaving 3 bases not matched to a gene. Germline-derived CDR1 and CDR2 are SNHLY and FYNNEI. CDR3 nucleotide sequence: TGTGCCAGCAGTGAGGGACAGGGAAACTCTGGAAACACCATATATTTT. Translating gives CASSEGQGNSGNTIYF.

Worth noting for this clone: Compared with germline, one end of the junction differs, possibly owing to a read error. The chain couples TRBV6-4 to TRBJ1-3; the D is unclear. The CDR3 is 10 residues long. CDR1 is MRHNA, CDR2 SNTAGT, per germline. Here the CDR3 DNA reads TGCGGAGGGTTCGAAAACACCATATATTTT. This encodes CGGFENTIYF.

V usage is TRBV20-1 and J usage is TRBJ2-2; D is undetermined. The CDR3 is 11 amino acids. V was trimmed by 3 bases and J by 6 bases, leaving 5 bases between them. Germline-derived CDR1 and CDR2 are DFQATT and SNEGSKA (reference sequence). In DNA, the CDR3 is TGCAGTGCTAGGGCCGCCGGGGAGCTGTTTTTT. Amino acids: CSARAAGELFF.

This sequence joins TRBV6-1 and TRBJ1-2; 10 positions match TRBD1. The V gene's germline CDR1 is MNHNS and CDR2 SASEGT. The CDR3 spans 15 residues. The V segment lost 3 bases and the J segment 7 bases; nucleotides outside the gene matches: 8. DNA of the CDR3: TGTGCCAGCAGTGAGACCTCCCGGGACAGGGGTGGCTACACCTTC. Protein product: CASSETSRDRGGYTF.

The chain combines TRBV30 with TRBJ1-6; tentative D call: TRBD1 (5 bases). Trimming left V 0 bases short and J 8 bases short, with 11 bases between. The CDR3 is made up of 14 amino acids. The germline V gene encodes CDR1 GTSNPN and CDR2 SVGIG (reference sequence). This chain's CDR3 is CAWSVRREDSPLHF. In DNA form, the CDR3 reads TGTGCCTGGAGTGTTCGCAGGGAAGATTCACCCCTCCACTTT.

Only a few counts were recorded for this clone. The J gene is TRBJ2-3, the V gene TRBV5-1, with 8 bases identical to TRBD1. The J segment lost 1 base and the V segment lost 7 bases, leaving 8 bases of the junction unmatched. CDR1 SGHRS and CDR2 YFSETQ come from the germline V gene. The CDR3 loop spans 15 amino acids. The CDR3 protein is CASVLDRAGTDTQYF. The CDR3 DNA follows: TGCGCCAGCGTGCTGGACAGGGCCGGCACAGATACGCAGTATTTT.

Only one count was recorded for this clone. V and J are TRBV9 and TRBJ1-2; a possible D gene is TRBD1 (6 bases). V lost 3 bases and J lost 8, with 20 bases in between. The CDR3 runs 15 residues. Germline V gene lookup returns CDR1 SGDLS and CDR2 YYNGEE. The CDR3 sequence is CASSELGTPGGGYTF. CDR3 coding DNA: TGTGCCAGCAGCGAACTGGGCACCCCGGGGGGCGGCTACACCTTC.

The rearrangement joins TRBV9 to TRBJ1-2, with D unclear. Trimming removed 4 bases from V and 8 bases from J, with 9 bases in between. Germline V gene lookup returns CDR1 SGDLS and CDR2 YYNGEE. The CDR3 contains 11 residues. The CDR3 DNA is TGTGCCAGCAGCTTCAGCGGGGGCTACACCTTC. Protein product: CASSFSGGYTF.

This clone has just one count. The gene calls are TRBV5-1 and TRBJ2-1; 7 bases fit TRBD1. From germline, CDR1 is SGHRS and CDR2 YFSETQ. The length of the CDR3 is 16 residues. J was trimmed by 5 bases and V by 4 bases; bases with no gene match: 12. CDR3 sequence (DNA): TGCGCCAGCAGCCGAGCTCCGTATACAGGGGACAATGAGCAGTTCTTC. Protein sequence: CASSRAPYTGDNEQFF.

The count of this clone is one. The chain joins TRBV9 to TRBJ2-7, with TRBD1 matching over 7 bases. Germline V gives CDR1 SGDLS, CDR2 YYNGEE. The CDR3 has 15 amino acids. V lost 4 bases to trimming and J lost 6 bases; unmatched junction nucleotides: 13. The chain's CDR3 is CASSPRDSPSGEQYV. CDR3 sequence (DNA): TGTGCCAGCAGCCCCCGGGACAGTCCCTCGGGCGAGCAGTACGTC.

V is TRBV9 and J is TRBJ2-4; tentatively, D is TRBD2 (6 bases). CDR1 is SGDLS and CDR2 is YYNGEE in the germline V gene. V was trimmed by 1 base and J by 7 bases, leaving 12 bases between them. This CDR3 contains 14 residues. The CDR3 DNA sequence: TGTGCCAGCAGCGTAAGTCCGGGGGAGAACATTCAGTACTTC. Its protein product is CASSVSPGENIQYF.

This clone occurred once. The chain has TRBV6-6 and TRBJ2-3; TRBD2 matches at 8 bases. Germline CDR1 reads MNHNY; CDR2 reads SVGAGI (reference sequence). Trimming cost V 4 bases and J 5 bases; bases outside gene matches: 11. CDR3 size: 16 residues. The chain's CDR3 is CASSFGGGQFGDTQYF. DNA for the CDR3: TGTGCCAGCAGTTTTGGCGGGGGGCAATTCGGAGATACGCAGTATTTT.

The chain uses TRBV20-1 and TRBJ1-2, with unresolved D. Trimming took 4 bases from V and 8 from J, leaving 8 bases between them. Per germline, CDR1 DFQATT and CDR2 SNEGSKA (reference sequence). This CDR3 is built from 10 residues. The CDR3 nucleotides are TGCAGTGCTACAGGTTTCGGCTACACCTTC. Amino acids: CSATGFGYTF.

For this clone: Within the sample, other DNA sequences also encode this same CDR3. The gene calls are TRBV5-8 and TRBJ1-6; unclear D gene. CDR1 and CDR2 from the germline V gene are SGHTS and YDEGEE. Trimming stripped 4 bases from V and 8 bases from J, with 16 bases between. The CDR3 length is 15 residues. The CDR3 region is CASSPQSPLDSPLHF. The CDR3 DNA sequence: TGTGCCAGCAGCCCCCAGTCCCCATTGGATTCACCCCTCCACTTT.

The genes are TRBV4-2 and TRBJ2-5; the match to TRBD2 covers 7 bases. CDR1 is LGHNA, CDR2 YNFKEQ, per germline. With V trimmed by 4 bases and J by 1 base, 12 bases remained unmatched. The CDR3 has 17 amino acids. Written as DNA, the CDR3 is TGTGCCAGCAGCCCCGGAACAGGTAGCGGGTTCCAAGAGACCCAGTACTTC. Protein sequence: CASSPGTGSGFQETQYF.

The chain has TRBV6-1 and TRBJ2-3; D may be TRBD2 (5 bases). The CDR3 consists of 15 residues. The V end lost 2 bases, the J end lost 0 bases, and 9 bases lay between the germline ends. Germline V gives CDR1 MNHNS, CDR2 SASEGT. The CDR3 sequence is CASSELTTSTDTQYF. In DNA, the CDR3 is TGTGCCAGCAGTGAACTGACTACTAGCACAGATACGCAGTATTTT.

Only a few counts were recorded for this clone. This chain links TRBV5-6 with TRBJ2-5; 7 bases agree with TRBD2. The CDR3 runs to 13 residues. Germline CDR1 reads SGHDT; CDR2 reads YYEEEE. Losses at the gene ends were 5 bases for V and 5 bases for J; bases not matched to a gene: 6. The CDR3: CASSGGVMETQYF. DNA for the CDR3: TGTGCCAGCAGTGGGGGGGTAATGGAGACCCAGTACTTC.

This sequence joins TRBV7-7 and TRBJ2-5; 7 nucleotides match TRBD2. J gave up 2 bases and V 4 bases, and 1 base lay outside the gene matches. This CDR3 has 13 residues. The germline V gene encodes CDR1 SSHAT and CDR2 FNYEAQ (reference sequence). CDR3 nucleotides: TGTGCCAGCAGCTACGGGGGGCAAGAGACCCAGTACTTC. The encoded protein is CASSYGGQETQYF.

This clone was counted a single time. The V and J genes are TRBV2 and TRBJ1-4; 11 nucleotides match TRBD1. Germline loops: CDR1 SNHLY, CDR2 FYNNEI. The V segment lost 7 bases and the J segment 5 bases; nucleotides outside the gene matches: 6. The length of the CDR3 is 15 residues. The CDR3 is CASTGTGGRNEKLFF. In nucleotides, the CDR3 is TGTGCCAGCACCGGGACAGGGGGGAGGAATGAAAAACTGTTTTTT.

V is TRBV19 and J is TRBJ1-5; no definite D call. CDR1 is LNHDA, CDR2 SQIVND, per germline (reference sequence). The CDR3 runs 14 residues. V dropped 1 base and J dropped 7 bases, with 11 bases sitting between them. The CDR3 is CASSIVSSVQPQHF. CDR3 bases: TGTGCCAGTAGTATAGTGTCGAGTGTACAGCCCCAGCATTTT.